This T cell receptor (beta chain) appears in the sequencing data of a study of blood T cell repertoires in COVID-19. On the study more broadly: Sources were T cells, B-cell-depleted T cells, or PBMCs; the material itself was cDNA or gDNA.

The table came from immunoSEQ multiplex PCR; TCRdb's copy has only in-frame clones and leaves some out. The table includes fewer than 350,000 clones, 65% to 90% detected once. This clone has a handful of counts. The CDR3 is 14 amino acids. Germline V gives CDR1 ENHRY, CDR2 SYGVKD. With 0 bases removed from V and 0 bases from J, the gap between germline ends came to 3 bases. The receptor comes from a human donor in a cohort sampled during active COVID-19. Sequencing input: peripheral blood. This chain uses TRBV10-3 with TRBJ2-1, with unresolved D. The CDR3 DNA reads as TGTGCCATCAGTGAGTCGAGCTCCTACAATGAGCAGTTCTTC. Its translation is CAISESSSYNEQFF.